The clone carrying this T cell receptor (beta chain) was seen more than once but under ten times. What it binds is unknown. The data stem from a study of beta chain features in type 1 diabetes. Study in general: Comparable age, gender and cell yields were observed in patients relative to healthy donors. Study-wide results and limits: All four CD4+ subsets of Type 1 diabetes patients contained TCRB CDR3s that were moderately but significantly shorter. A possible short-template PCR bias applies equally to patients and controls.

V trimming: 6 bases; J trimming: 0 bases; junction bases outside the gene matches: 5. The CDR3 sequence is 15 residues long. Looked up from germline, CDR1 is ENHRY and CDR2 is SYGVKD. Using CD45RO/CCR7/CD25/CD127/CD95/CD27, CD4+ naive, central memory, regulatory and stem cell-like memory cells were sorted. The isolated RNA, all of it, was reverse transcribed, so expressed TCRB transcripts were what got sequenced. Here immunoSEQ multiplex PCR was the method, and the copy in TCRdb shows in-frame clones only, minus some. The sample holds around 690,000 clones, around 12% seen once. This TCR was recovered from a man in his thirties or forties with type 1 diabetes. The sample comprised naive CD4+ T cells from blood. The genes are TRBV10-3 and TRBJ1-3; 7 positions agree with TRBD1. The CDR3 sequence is CAISDQGDSGNTIYF. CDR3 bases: TGTGCCATCAGCGACCAGGGGGACTCTGGAAACACCATATATTTT.